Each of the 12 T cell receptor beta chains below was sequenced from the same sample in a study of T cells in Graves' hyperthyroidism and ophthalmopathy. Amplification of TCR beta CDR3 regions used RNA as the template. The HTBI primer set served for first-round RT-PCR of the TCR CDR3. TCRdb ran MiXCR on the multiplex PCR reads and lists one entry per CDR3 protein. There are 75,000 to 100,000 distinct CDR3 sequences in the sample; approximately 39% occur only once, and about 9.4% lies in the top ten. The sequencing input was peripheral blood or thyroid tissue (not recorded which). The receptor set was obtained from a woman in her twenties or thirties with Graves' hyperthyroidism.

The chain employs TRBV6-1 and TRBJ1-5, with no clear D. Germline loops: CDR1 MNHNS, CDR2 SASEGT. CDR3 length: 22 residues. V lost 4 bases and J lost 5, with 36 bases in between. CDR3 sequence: CASSVDTGSYEAQWAVDQPQHF. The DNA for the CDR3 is TGTGCCAGCAGTGTTGACACTGGAAGCTATGAAGCGCAATGGGCCGTCGATCAGCCCCAGCATTTT.

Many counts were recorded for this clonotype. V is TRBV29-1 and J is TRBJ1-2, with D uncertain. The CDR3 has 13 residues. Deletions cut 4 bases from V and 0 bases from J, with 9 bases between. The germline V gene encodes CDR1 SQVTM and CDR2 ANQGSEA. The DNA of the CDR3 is TGCAGCGTTGGTCCGTTAGCTAACTATGGCTACACCTTC. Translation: CSVGPLANYGYTF.

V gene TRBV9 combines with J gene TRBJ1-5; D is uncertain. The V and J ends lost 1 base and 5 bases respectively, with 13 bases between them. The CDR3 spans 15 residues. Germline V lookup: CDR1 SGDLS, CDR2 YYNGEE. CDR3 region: CASSVTAGEDQPQHF. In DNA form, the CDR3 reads TGTGCCAGCAGCGTAACAGCGGGTGAAGATCAGCCCCAGCATTTT.

CDR3 sequence: CASSRRDSTETQYF. The CDR3 coding sequence is TGTGCCAGCAGTCGCCGGGACAGTACAGAGACCCAGTACTTC. The chain couples TRBV2 to TRBJ2-5; TRBD1 matches at 7 bases. This CDR3 region has 14 residues. V was clipped by 5 bases and J by 4 bases; unmatched bases: 7. Germline loops: CDR1 SNHLY, CDR2 FYNNEI.

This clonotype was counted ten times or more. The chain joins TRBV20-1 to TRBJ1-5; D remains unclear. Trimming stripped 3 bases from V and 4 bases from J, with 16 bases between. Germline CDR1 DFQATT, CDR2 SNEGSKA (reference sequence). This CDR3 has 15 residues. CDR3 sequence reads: CSARWSYGPNQPQHF. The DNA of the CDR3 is TGCAGTGCTAGGTGGTCCTATGGACCGAATCAGCCCCAGCATTTT.

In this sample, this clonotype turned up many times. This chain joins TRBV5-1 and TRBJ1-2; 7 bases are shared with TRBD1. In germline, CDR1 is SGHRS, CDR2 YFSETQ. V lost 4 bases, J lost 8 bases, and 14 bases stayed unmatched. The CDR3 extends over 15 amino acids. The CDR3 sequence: CASSARQGPLAGYTF. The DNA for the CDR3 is TGCGCCAGCAGCGCAAGACAGGGACCTTTAGCCGGCTACACCTTC. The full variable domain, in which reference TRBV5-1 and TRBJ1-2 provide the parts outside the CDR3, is KAGVTQTPRYLIKTRGQQVTLSCSPISGHRSVSWYQQTPGQGLQFLFEYFSETQRNKGNFPGRFSGRQFSNSRSEMNVSTLELGDSALYLCASSARQGPLAGYTFGSGTRLTVV.

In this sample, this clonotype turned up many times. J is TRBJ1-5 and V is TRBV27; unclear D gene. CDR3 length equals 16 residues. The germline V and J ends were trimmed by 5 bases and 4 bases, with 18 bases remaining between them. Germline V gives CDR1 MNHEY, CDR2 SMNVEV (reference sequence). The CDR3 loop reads CASSPSIPVGNQPQHF. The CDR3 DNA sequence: TGTGCCAGCAGTCCATCGATTCCGGTGGGGAATCAGCCCCAGCATTTT.

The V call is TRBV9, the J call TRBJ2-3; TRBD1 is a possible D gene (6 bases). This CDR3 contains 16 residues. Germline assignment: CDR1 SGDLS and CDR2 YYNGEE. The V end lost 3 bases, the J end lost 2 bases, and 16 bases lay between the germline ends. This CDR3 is CASSGGQSSITDTQYF. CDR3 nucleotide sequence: TGTGCCAGCAGCGGAGGACAGTCAAGTATCACAGATACGCAGTATTTT.

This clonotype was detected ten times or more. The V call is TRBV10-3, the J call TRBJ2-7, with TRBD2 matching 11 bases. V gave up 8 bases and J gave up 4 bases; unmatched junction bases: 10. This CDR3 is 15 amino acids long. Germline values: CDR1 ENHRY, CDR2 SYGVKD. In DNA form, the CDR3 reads TGTGCCATCGGAACCGGGACTAGCGGATCGTACGAGCAGTACTTC. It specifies CAIGTGTSGSYEQYF.

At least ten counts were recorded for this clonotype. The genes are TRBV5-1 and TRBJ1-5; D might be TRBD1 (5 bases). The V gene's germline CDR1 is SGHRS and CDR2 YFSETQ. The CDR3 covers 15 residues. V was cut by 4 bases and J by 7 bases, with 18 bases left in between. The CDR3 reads CASSPGDGSDQPQHF. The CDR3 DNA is TGCGCCAGCAGCCCCGGGGACGGTTCTGACCAGCCCCAGCATTTT.

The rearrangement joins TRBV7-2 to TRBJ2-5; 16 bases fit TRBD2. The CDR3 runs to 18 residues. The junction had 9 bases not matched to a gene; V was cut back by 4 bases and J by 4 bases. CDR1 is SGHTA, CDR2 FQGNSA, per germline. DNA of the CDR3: TGTGCCAGCAGCTCAGGGACTAGCGGGAGGGCTGCCCTAGAGACCCAGTACTTC. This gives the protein CASSSGTSGRAALETQYF.

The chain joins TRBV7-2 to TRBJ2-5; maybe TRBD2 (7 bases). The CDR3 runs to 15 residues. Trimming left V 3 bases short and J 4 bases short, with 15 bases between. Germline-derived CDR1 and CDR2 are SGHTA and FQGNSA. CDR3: CASSLPRGGRETQYF. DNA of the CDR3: TGTGCCAGCAGCTTGCCGAGGGGGGGGCGAGAGACCCAGTACTTC. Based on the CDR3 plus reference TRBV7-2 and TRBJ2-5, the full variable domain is GAGVSQSPSNKVTEKGKDVELRCDPISGHTALYWYRQSLGQGLEFLIYFQGNSAPDKSGLPSDRFSAERTGGSVSTLTIQRTQQEDSAVYLCASSLPRGGRETQYFGPGTRLLVL.